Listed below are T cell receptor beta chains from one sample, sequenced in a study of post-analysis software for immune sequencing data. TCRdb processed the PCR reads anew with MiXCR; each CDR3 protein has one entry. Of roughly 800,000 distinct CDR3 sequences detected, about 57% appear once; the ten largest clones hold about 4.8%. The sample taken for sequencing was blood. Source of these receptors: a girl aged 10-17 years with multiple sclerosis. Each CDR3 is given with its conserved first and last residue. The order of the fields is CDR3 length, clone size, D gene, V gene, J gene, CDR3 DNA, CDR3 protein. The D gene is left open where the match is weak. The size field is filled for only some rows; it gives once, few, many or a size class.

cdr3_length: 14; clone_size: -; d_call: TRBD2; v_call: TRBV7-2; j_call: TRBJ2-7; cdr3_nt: TGTGCCAGCAGCTCTAGCGGGGCGCGCTACGAGCAGTACTTC; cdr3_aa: CASSSSGARYEQYF
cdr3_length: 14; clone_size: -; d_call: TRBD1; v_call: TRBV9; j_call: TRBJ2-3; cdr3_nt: TGTGCCAGCAGCGTTGGACAGGTCACAGATACGCAGTATTTT; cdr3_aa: CASSVGQVTDTQYF
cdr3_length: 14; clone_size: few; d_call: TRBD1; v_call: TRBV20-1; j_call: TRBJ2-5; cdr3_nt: TGCAGTGCTAGAGAGGCGACAGGGATAGAGACCCAGTACTTC; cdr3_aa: CSAREATGIETQYF
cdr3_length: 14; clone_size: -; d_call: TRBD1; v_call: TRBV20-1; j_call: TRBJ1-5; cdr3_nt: TGCAGTGCTCAGACGGGGACAGGGAATCAGCCCCAGCATTTT; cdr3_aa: CSAQTGTGNQPQHF
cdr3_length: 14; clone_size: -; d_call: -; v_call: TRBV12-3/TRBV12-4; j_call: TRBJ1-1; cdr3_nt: TGTGCCAGCAGTCCTGACCAATCCGGGACAAAAGCTTTCTTT; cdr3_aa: CASSPDQSGTKAFF
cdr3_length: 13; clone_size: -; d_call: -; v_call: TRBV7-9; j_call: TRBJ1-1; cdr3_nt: TGTGCCAGCAGCCAACTTATTATCGCTGAAGCTTTCTTT; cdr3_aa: CASSQLIIAEAFF
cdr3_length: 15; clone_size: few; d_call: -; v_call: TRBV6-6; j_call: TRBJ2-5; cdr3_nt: TGTGCCAGCAGTCACGCCAGGGGAATTCAAGAGACCCAGTACTTC; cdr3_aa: CASSHARGIQETQYF
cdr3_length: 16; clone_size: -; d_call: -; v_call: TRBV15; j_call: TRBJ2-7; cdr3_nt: TGTGCCACCAGCAGAGGCAGCATACGGGGGCCGTACGAGCAGTACTTC; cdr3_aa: CATSRGSIRGPYEQYF
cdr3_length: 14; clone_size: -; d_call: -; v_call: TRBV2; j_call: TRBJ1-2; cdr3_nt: TGTGCCAGCGTAGACGCCGTGACGATCTATGGCTACACCTTC; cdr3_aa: CASVDAVTIYGYTF
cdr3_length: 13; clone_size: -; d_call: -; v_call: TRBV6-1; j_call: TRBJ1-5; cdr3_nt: TGTGCCAGCAGTGTAGTGGGATATCAGCCCCAGCATTTT; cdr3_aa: CASSVVGYQPQHF
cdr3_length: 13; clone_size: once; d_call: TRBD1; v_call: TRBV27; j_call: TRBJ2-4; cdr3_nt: TGTGCCAGCAGGGGACAGGGGGCAAGGGAGCAGTACTTC; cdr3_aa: CASRGQGAREQYF
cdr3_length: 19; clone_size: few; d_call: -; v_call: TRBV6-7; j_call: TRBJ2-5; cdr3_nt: TGTGCCAGCAGACCTGGGACACCCCAAACGCGGGAGTTTCAAGAGACCCAGTACTTC; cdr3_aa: CASRPGTPQTREFQETQYF
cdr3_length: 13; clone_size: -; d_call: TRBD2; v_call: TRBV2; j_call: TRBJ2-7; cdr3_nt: TGTGCCTTCACCCTAGCGGGACCCCCGGAGCAGTACTTC; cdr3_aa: CAFTLAGPPEQYF
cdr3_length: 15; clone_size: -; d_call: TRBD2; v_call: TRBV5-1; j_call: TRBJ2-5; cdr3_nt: TGCGCCAGCAGCGTGTTAACTAGCGGGCAGGAGACCCAGTACTTC; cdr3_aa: CASSVLTSGQETQYF
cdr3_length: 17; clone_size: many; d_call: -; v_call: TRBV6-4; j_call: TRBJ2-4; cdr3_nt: TGTGCCAGCAGTGGCAAAAGGACGGACCTAGCCAAAAACATTCAGTACTTC; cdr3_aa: CASSGKRTDLAKNIQYF
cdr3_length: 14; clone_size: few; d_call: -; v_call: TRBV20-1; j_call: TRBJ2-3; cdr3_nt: TGCAGTGCTGCAACAGGGGGGGGAACAGATACGCAGTATTTT; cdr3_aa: CSAATGGGTDTQYF
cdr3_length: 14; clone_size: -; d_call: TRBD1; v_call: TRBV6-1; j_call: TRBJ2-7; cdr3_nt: TGTGCCAGCAGCTACTTAGGACAGGGTCCCGAGCAGTACTTC; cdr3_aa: CASSYLGQGPEQYF
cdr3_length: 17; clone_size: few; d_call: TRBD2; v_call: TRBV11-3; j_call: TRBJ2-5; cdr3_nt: TGTGCCAGCAGCGCCCGTAGTAGCGGGAGGGGCGTGGAGACCCAGTACTTC; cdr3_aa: CASSARSSGRGVETQYF
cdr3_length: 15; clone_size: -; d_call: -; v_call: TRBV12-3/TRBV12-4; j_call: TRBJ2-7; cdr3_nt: TGTGCCAGCAGTTTAGGACAGACTAACTCCTACGAGCAGTACTTC; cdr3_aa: CASSLGQTNSYEQYF
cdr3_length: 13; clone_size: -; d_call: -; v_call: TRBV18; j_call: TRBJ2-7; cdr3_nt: TGTGCCAGCTCACCACCGACACTCTACGAGCAGTACTTC; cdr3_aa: CASSPPTLYEQYF
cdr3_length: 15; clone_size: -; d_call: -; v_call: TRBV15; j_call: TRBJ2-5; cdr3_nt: TGTGCCACCAGCAGAGCCCTGGATCGGATCGAGACCCAGTACTTC; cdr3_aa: CATSRALDRIETQYF
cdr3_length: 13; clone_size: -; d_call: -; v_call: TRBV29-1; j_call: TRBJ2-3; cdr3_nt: TGCAGCGTTGCCCGGGCCCACACAGATACGCAGTATTTT; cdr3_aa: CSVARAHTDTQYF
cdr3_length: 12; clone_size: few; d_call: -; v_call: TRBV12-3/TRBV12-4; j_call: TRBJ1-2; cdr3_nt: TGTGCCAGCAGTGGTTTTAACTATGGCTACACCTTC; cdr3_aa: CASSGFNYGYTF
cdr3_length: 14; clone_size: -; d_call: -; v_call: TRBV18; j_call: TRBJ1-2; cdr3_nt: TGTGCCAGCTCGCCAAGGGAGGGGCCCTATGGCTACACCTTC; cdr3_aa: CASSPREGPYGYTF
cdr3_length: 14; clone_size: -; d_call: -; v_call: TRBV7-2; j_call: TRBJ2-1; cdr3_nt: TGTGCCAGCAGCCCACGGAGAGGAAACAATGAGCAGTTCTTC; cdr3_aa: CASSPRRGNNEQFF
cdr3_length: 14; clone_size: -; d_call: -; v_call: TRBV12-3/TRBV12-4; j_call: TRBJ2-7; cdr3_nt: TGTGCCAGCAGTGGGACTGAGAGCTCCTACGAGCAGTACTTC; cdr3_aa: CASSGTESSYEQYF
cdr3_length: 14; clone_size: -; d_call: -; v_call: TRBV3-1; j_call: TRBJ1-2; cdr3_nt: TGTGCCAGCAGCCAAGCGGACGGTTACTATGGCTACACCTTC; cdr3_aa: CASSQADGYYGYTF
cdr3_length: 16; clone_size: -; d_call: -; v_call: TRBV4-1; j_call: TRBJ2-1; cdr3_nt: TGCGCCAGCAGTCAAACAGGGTATGGGTCGTCCAATGAGCAGTTCTTC; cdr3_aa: CASSQTGYGSSNEQFF
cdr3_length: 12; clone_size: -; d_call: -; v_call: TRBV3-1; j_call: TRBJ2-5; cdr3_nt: TGTGCCAGCAGCCAATTTATAGAGACCCAGTACTTC; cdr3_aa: CASSQFIETQYF
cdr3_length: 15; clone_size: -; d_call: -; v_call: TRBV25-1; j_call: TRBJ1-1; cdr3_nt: TGTGCCAGCAGTGAGCCAGGCACAGGGAACTATGAAGCTTTCTTT; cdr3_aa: CASSEPGTGNYEAFF
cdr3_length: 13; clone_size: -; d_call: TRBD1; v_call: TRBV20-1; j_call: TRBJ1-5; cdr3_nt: TGCAGCTTCCCGGGACAGGAGGTTCAGCCCCAGCATTTT; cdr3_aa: CSFPGQEVQPQHF